Listed below are T cell receptor beta chains from one sample, sequenced in a study of identifying expanded T cells in peripheral blood. Sequencing was performed with immunoSEQ multiplex PCR; in TCRdb, only in-frame clones are kept and a portion is missing. The table includes around 120,000 clones, roughly 91% detected once. The sequencing sample was made of blood. All receptors come from a person aged 18 to 75 in good health. Both conserved end residues are part of each CDR3. D genes are given only for firm matches. Clone size is not always given. Where it is, it says once, few, many or a class for expanded clones.

j_call: TRBJ1-1
d_call: TRBD1
clone_size: .
v_call: TRBV2
cdr3_length: 14
cdr3_nt: TGTGCCAGCTCCACAGGGGGAGGAGGGGGTGAAGCTTTCTTT
cdr3_aa: CASSTGGGGGEAFF

j_call: TRBJ1-4
d_call: TRBD1
clone_size: .
v_call: TRBV28
cdr3_length: 17
cdr3_nt: TGTGCCAGCAGTCTAGCCCGGGGGGCAGGGGGTAATGAAAAACTGTTTTTT
cdr3_aa: CASSLARGAGGNEKLFF

j_call: TRBJ1-2
d_call: .
clone_size: .
v_call: TRBV19
cdr3_length: 14
cdr3_nt: TGTGCCAGTAGTATAGTGGGCAAGACGGGGGGCTACACCTTC
cdr3_aa: CASSIVGKTGGYTF

j_call: TRBJ1-1
d_call: .
clone_size: .
v_call: TRBV2
cdr3_length: 14
cdr3_nt: TGTGCCAGCAGTGCCCTGATGGGCCGGACTGAAGCTTTCTTT
cdr3_aa: CASSALMGRTEAFF

j_call: TRBJ1-2
d_call: .
clone_size: .
v_call: TRBV6-6
cdr3_length: 14
cdr3_nt: TGTGCCAGCAGCTCGCTGGGGGGTAACTATGGCTACACCTTC
cdr3_aa: CASSSLGGNYGYTF

j_call: TRBJ2-1
d_call: TRBD2
clone_size: .
v_call: TRBV10-2
cdr3_length: 15
cdr3_nt: TGCGCCAGCGAGGGGGGCGGGGGGCGTTACAATGAGCAGTTCTTC
cdr3_aa: CASEGGGGRYNEQFF

j_call: TRBJ1-1
d_call: TRBD1
clone_size: .
v_call: TRBV9
cdr3_length: 17
cdr3_nt: TGTGCCAGCAGCGGCTACCGAGGTGGACAGGGGCGCACTGAAGCTTTCTTT
cdr3_aa: CASSGYRGGQGRTEAFF

j_call: TRBJ2-7
d_call: TRBD1
clone_size: .
v_call: TRBV7-2
cdr3_length: 15
cdr3_nt: TGTGCCAGCAGCTTAGCAGTAGGCAGGGGGCTTGAGCAGTACTTC
cdr3_aa: CASSLAVGRGLEQYF

j_call: TRBJ2-7
d_call: .
clone_size: .
v_call: TRBV28
cdr3_length: 13
cdr3_nt: TGTGCCAGCAGTACAGGGTTCCCCTACGAGCAGTACTTC
cdr3_aa: CASSTGFPYEQYF

j_call: TRBJ2-5
d_call: .
clone_size: .
v_call: TRBV9
cdr3_length: 15
cdr3_nt: TGTGCCAGCAGCGTAGAAGGGAACCCTCAAGAGACCCAGTACTTC
cdr3_aa: CASSVEGNPQETQYF

j_call: TRBJ2-7
d_call: TRBD2
clone_size: .
v_call: TRBV10-2
cdr3_length: 16
cdr3_nt: TGCGCCAGCAGTGTGTCCGGACTAGCGGGGTCCCTCGAGCAGTACTTC
cdr3_aa: CASSVSGLAGSLEQYF

j_call: TRBJ2-7
d_call: TRBD1
clone_size: .
v_call: TRBV28
cdr3_length: 14
cdr3_nt: TGTGCCAGCGGGGAGGACAGGGGGATCGACGAGCAGTACTTC
cdr3_aa: CASGEDRGIDEQYF

j_call: TRBJ2-4
d_call: .
clone_size: few
v_call: TRBV29-1
cdr3_length: 11
cdr3_nt: TGCAGCGTTGTAATCGGGAACATTCAGTACTTC
cdr3_aa: CSVVIGNIQYF

j_call: TRBJ1-5
d_call: TRBD1
clone_size: .
v_call: TRBV5-4
cdr3_length: 15
cdr3_nt: TGTGCCAGCAGCAGGACAGGGGGCGAGGATCAGCCCCAGCATTTT
cdr3_aa: CASSRTGGEDQPQHF

j_call: TRBJ2-5
d_call: .
clone_size: .
v_call: TRBV4-1
cdr3_length: 16
cdr3_nt: TGCGCCAGCAGCCAAGGCGAGGGGGAGGGCCAAGAGACCCAGTACTTC
cdr3_aa: CASSQGEGEGQETQYF

j_call: TRBJ2-1
d_call: .
clone_size: .
v_call: TRBV5-1
cdr3_length: 16
cdr3_nt: TGCGCCAGCAGCCACATCGGCGTTAGCTCCTACAATGAGCAGTTCTTC
cdr3_aa: CASSHIGVSSYNEQFF

j_call: TRBJ1-3
d_call: .
clone_size: .
v_call: TRBV7-9
cdr3_length: 15
cdr3_nt: TGTGCCAGCAGCCGTGTGGGGAAGTCGTCTCACACCATATATTTT
cdr3_aa: CASSRVGKSSHTIYF

j_call: TRBJ1-6
d_call: .
clone_size: .
v_call: TRBV19
cdr3_length: 15
cdr3_nt: TGTGCCAGTAGTATTAGGGGGGGCTCTGGGTCACCCCTCCACTTT
cdr3_aa: CASSIRGGSGSPLHF

j_call: TRBJ1-1
d_call: .
clone_size: .
v_call: TRBV7-6
cdr3_length: 16
cdr3_nt: TGTGCCAGCAGCTCACCGGCCGGTCTTACGAACACTGAAGCTTTCTTT
cdr3_aa: CASSSPAGLTNTEAFF

j_call: TRBJ1-1
d_call: TRBD1
clone_size: .
v_call: TRBV5-4
cdr3_length: 18
cdr3_nt: TGTGCCAGCAGCTCCATGGCAGGGGGGGCCGGGGTGAACACTGAAGCTTTCTTT
cdr3_aa: CASSSMAGGAGVNTEAFF

j_call: TRBJ2-7
d_call: TRBD1
clone_size: .
v_call: TRBV5-6
cdr3_length: 19
cdr3_nt: TGTGCCAGCAGCGCCACTCACAGGGGGCCCGAGATCAGGTCCTACGAGCAGTACTTC
cdr3_aa: CASSATHRGPEIRSYEQYF

j_call: TRBJ2-4
d_call: .
clone_size: .
v_call: TRBV19
cdr3_length: 18
cdr3_nt: TGTGCCAGTATCGGTTTGGTTGGGGCAGAGAAGGCCAAAAACATTCAGTACTTC
cdr3_aa: CASIGLVGAEKAKNIQYF

j_call: TRBJ1-4
d_call: .
clone_size: .
v_call: TRBV5-1
cdr3_length: 18
cdr3_nt: TGCGCCAGCAGCTTGGTGGTTGACACCTTCGTAGCTAATGAAAAACTGTTTTTT
cdr3_aa: CASSLVVDTFVANEKLFF

j_call: TRBJ1-3
d_call: .
clone_size: .
v_call: TRBV6-5
cdr3_length: 14
cdr3_nt: TGTGCCAGCAGGGACACTCACTCTGGAAACACCATATATTTT
cdr3_aa: CASRDTHSGNTIYF

j_call: TRBJ2-1
d_call: TRBD2
clone_size: .
v_call: TRBV7-2
cdr3_length: 16
cdr3_nt: TGTGCCAGCAGTCCACCTAGCGGGGGACTTTACAATGAGCAGTTCTTC
cdr3_aa: CASSPPSGGLYNEQFF

j_call: TRBJ1-2
d_call: .
clone_size: .
v_call: TRBV10-3
cdr3_length: 15
cdr3_nt: TGTGCCATCAGTGACCCCCGCTGGGGGTCTGGTGGCTACACCTTC
cdr3_aa: CAISDPRWGSGGYTF

j_call: TRBJ2-1
d_call: .
clone_size: .
v_call: TRBV5-1
cdr3_length: 13
cdr3_nt: TGCGCCAGCAGGAAGGGGCTAGACAATGAGCAGTTCTTC
cdr3_aa: CASRKGLDNEQFF

j_call: TRBJ1-1
d_call: .
clone_size: .
v_call: TRBV7-9
cdr3_length: 13
cdr3_nt: TGTGCCAGCAGCTTACAAGGGAACACTGAAGCTTTCTTT
cdr3_aa: CASSLQGNTEAFF

j_call: TRBJ1-1
d_call: .
clone_size: .
v_call: TRBV29-1
cdr3_length: 12
cdr3_nt: TGCAGCGTTGGGGGACCGAACACTGAAGCTTTCTTT
cdr3_aa: CSVGGPNTEAFF

j_call: TRBJ1-2
d_call: TRBD1
clone_size: .
v_call: TRBV5-6
cdr3_length: 15
cdr3_nt: TGTGCCAGCAAAGGGACAGGTTTGATTTGGTATGGCTACACCTTC
cdr3_aa: CASKGTGLIWYGYTF

j_call: TRBJ1-2
d_call: .
clone_size: few
v_call: TRBV6-1
cdr3_length: 15
cdr3_nt: TGTGCCAGCAGGGGGACGGCGACTCGGGACTATGGCTACACCTTC
cdr3_aa: CASRGTATRDYGYTF

j_call: TRBJ2-5
d_call: .
clone_size: .
v_call: TRBV19
cdr3_length: 15
cdr3_nt: TGTGCCAGTAGTAGCTGGCCCCAGGACCGAGAGACCCAGTACTTC
cdr3_aa: CASSSWPQDRETQYF

j_call: TRBJ2-7
d_call: .
clone_size: .
v_call: TRBV9
cdr3_length: 15
cdr3_nt: TGTGCCAGCAGCGTAAGCCGGGACTCTTCCTACGAGCAGTACTTC
cdr3_aa: CASSVSRDSSYEQYF

j_call: TRBJ2-3
d_call: .
clone_size: .
v_call: TRBV5-6
cdr3_length: 14
cdr3_nt: TGTGCCAGCAGCCGCCGCAGGACCACAGATACGCAGTATTTT
cdr3_aa: CASSRRRTTDTQYF

j_call: TRBJ2-3
d_call: TRBD2
clone_size: .
v_call: TRBV7-9
cdr3_length: 17
cdr3_nt: TGTGCCAGCAGCTCGGTGTACGGAGGGACTAGCGGGGGAGGGCAGTATTTT
cdr3_aa: CASSSVYGGTSGGGQYF

j_call: TRBJ1-5
d_call: .
clone_size: few
v_call: TRBV21-1
cdr3_length: 10
cdr3_nt: TGTGCCAGCAGCTTTCAGCCCCAGCATTTT
cdr3_aa: CASSFQPQHF

j_call: TRBJ1-5
d_call: .
clone_size: few
v_call: TRBV30
cdr3_length: 13
cdr3_nt: TGTGCCTGGAGTGTACGTCATGGGCAGCCCCAGCATTTT
cdr3_aa: CAWSVRHGQPQHF

j_call: TRBJ2-7
d_call: .
clone_size: once
v_call: TRBV6-1
cdr3_length: 15
cdr3_nt: TGTGCCAGCAGTCCCCAGCGAGGGAGCCTCTACGAGCAGTACTTC
cdr3_aa: CASSPQRGSLYEQYF

j_call: TRBJ1-2
d_call: .
clone_size: few
v_call: TRBV19
cdr3_length: 14
cdr3_nt: TGTGCCAGTAGTCCTTCACAGGCTGAATATGGCTACACCTTC
cdr3_aa: CASSPSQAEYGYTF

j_call: TRBJ1-1
d_call: TRBD1
clone_size: .
v_call: TRBV19
cdr3_length: 13
cdr3_nt: TGTGCCAGTAGTCCCACAGGGGACACTGAAGCTTTCTTT
cdr3_aa: CASSPTGDTEAFF

j_call: TRBJ2-5
d_call: .
clone_size: .
v_call: TRBV10-3
cdr3_length: 13
cdr3_nt: TGTGCCATCGCGGGGGCCTCCCAAGAGACCCAGTACTTC
cdr3_aa: CAIAGASQETQYF

j_call: TRBJ1-2
d_call: .
clone_size: .
v_call: TRBV13
cdr3_length: 14
cdr3_nt: TGTGCCAGCAGCTTAGCGGCCAGGGGTGGGGGCTACACCTTC
cdr3_aa: CASSLAARGGGYTF

j_call: TRBJ2-1
d_call: TRBD2
clone_size: .
v_call: TRBV29-1
cdr3_length: 15
cdr3_nt: TGCAGCGTTGAAGAAGTCAGTAGCGGGGGTAATGAGCAGTTCTTC
cdr3_aa: CSVEEVSSGGNEQFF

j_call: TRBJ1-1
d_call: .
clone_size: .
v_call: TRBV5-1
cdr3_length: 12
cdr3_nt: TGCGCCAGCAGACTTGGGCCGGATGACGCTTTCTTT
cdr3_aa: CASRLGPDDAFF

j_call: TRBJ1-2
d_call: .
clone_size: few
v_call: TRBV19
cdr3_length: 13
cdr3_nt: TGTGCCAGTAGTATTTCCGCCGCGGTGGGCTACACCTTC
cdr3_aa: CASSISAAVGYTF

j_call: TRBJ1-6
d_call: .
clone_size: .
v_call: TRBV18
cdr3_length: 13
cdr3_nt: TGTGCCAGCTCACCACCGACAGGACCACCCCTCCACTTT
cdr3_aa: CASSPPTGPPLHF

j_call: TRBJ2-5
d_call: .
clone_size: .
v_call: TRBV11-3
cdr3_length: 15
cdr3_nt: TGTGCCAGCAGCTTCAGGGGGGCCAGAAAAGAGACCCAGTACTTC
cdr3_aa: CASSFRGARKETQYF

j_call: TRBJ1-6
d_call: .
clone_size: once
v_call: TRBV6-5
cdr3_length: 15
cdr3_nt: TGTGCCAGCAGTCCCGAGGGCAGGGGAGTTTCACCCCTCCACTTT
cdr3_aa: CASSPEGRGVSPLHF

j_call: TRBJ2-7
d_call: TRBD2
clone_size: .
v_call: TRBV5-1
cdr3_length: 16
cdr3_nt: TGCGCCAGCAGTCTGGGGACTAGCGGCAACTCCTACGAGCAGTACTTC
cdr3_aa: CASSLGTSGNSYEQYF

j_call: TRBJ2-3
d_call: TRBD1
clone_size: .
v_call: TRBV4-3
cdr3_length: 20
cdr3_nt: TGCGCCAGCAGCCCCCGTTTTGACAGGGGATGGAGAAGTAGGACAGATACGCAGTATTTT
cdr3_aa: CASSPRFDRGWRSRTDTQYF

j_call: TRBJ2-1
d_call: .
clone_size: .
v_call: TRBV6-5
cdr3_length: 15
cdr3_nt: TGTGCCAGCAGAATACAGGGTCCGGGCTACAATGAGCAGTTCTTC
cdr3_aa: CASRIQGPGYNEQFF

j_call: TRBJ2-3
d_call: .
clone_size: .
v_call: TRBV5-1
cdr3_length: 15
cdr3_nt: TGCGCCAGCAGCGATGAATCGGTTGGCGCAGATACGCAGTATTTT
cdr3_aa: CASSDESVGADTQYF

j_call: TRBJ1-2
d_call: .
clone_size: .
v_call: TRBV14
cdr3_length: 13
cdr3_nt: TGTGCCAGCAGCGAGGGGATCTACGATGGCTACACCTTC
cdr3_aa: CASSEGIYDGYTF

j_call: TRBJ1-5
d_call: .
clone_size: .
v_call: TRBV6-1
cdr3_length: 17
cdr3_nt: TGTGCCAGCAGTGAGGCTTCCAACTTAAATAGCAATCAGCCCCAGCATTTT
cdr3_aa: CASSEASNLNSNQPQHF

j_call: TRBJ1-2
d_call: .
clone_size: .
v_call: TRBV6-5
cdr3_length: 13
cdr3_nt: TGTGCCAGCAGCCGCGGGACGCAATATGGCTACACCTTC
cdr3_aa: CASSRGTQYGYTF